This T cell receptor beta chain was recorded in a study of CD8 T cells in ankylosing spondylitis. Study-wide results and caveats: Matched ankylosing spondylitis synovial fluid reportedly showed significant enrichment of disease-linked clones. Earlier studies detected some motif variants in reactive arthritis synovial fluid and blood. What seemed typical of ankylosing spondylitis blood was a TCR beta motif built from roughly eight highly homologous variants.

The authors made TCR beta libraries by quantitative 5'-RACE with molecular barcodes. TCRdb redid the calling of the 5' RACE reads with MiXCR, one entry per CDR3 protein. Altogether 150,000 to 200,000 distinct CDR3 sequences are present, 9.5% to 13% being singletons, with the ten largest covering 29%. This clonotype has at least ten counts. Its specificity is unknown. The clonotype originates from a male donor with ankylosing spondylitis or in good health (not recorded which). The sample taken for sequencing was blood, either unsorted or a sorted T cell fraction (not recorded which).

The CDR3 protein is CASSPGLAGGHEQFF. Written as DNA, the CDR3 is TGTGCCAGCAGCCCCGGACTAGCGGGGGGACATGAGCAGTTCTTC. V is TRBV3-1 and J is TRBJ2-1; the match to TRBD2 covers 14 bases. J gave up 8 bases and V 4 bases, and 4 bases lay outside the gene matches. The CDR3 is 15 amino acids. Germline V lookup: CDR1 LGHDT, CDR2 YNNKEL (reference sequence).